A selection of T cell receptor beta chains follows, all from one sample in a study of OX40 agonist ivuxolimab in advanced cancers. Here immunoSEQ multiplex PCR was the method, and the copy in TCRdb shows in-frame clones only, minus some. There are almost 80,000 clones in the sample; almost 85% occur only once, and around 25% lies in the top ten. This specimen was CD4+ or CD8+ T cells sorted from blood, taken in a trial of the OX40 agonist ivuxolimab. These receptors originate from an adult with an advanced solid tumor such as melanoma, head and neck, liver or kidney cancer. Both conserved end residues are part of each CDR3. The order of the fields is D gene, J gene, V gene, clone size, CDR3 protein, CDR3 DNA. The D gene is left open where the match is weak. A row's size may be missing; if present it is once, few, many or a size class.

D: -
J: TRBJ1-3
V: TRBV10-2
size: -
CDR3: CASSSHSGNTIYF
DNA: TGCGCCAGCAGCTCGCACTCTGGAAACACCATATATTTT

D: TRBD2
J: TRBJ2-3
V: TRBV19
size: few
CDR3: CASSPGLAGAPDTQYF
DNA: TGTGCCAGCAGCCCAGGACTAGCGGGAGCCCCAGATACGCAGTATTTT

D: -
J: TRBJ2-7
V: TRBV5-3
size: -
CDR3: CARSLANPPGELYEQYF
DNA: TGTGCCAGAAGCTTGGCCAATCCCCCAGGTGAACTCTACGAGCAGTACTTC

D: -
J: TRBJ2-7
V: TRBV5-4
size: -
CDR3: CASSSDAASYEQYF
DNA: TGTGCCAGCAGCAGCGACGCCGCCTCCTACGAGCAGTACTTC

D: -
J: TRBJ2-7
V: TRBV20-1
size: -
CDR3: CSAGSDYEQYF
DNA: TGCAGTGCAGGATCAGACTACGAGCAGTACTTC

D: TRBD2
J: TRBJ2-3
V: TRBV2
size: -
CDR3: CASSEVLAVTDTQYF
DNA: TGTGCCAGCAGTGAAGTACTAGCGGTCACAGATACGCAGTATTTT

D: TRBD1
J: TRBJ2-5
V: TRBV12-5
size: -
CDR3: CASGLGNRGQETQYF
DNA: TGTGCTAGTGGTTTGGGGAACAGGGGCCAAGAGACCCAGTACTTC

D: -
J: TRBJ1-1
V: TRBV4-2
size: few
CDR3: CASSPQGIVAEAFF
DNA: TGTGCCAGCAGCCCCCAGGGGATTGTCGCTGAAGCTTTCTTT

D: -
J: TRBJ1-5
V: TRBV5-6
size: -
CDR3: CASSLAGNQPQHF
DNA: TGTGCCAGCAGCTTGGCGGGGAATCAGCCCCAGCATTTT

D: TRBD1
J: TRBJ2-1
V: TRBV18
size: -
CDR3: CASSPPATGGDYNEQFF
DNA: TGTGCCAGCTCACCACCGGCGACAGGGGGCGACTACAATGAGCAGTTCTTC

D: TRBD1
J: TRBJ1-2
V: TRBV5-6
size: -
CDR3: CASSLAPDREAGGYTF
DNA: TGTGCCAGCAGCTTGGCCCCGGACAGGGAGGCGGGGGGCTACACCTTC

D: TRBD1
J: TRBJ2-7
V: TRBV5-1
size: -
CDR3: CASSSDRGLEEQYF
DNA: TGCGCCAGCAGTTCCGACAGGGGGCTGGAAGAGCAGTACTTC

D: -
J: TRBJ1-1
V: TRBV11-1
size: -
CDR3: CASSRYTEAFF
DNA: TGTGCCAGCAGTAGATATACTGAAGCTTTCTTT

D: -
J: TRBJ2-2
V: TRBV19
size: -
CDR3: CASSIQGTGELFF
DNA: TGTGCCAGTAGTATCCAGGGCACCGGGGAGCTGTTTTTT

D: -
J: TRBJ1-2
V: TRBV5-1
size: -
CDR3: CASSSWGGEIYTF
DNA: TGCGCCAGCAGCTCGTGGGGGGGTGAAATCTACACCTTC

D: -
J: TRBJ1-1
V: TRBV5-1
size: -
CDR3: CASSFSGNTEAFF
DNA: TGCGCCAGCAGCTTCTCAGGGAACACTGAAGCTTTCTTT

D: -
J: TRBJ2-3
V: TRBV5-1
size: -
CDR3: CASSLGGDHLKTDTQYF
DNA: TGCGCCAGCAGCTTGGGTGGAGATCACCTCAAGACAGATACGCAGTATTTT

D: -
J: TRBJ2-7
V: TRBV4-2
size: -
CDR3: CASSQEGGNSYEQYF
DNA: TGTGCCAGCAGCCAAGAAGGTGGAAACTCCTACGAGCAGTACTTC

D: TRBD1
J: TRBJ1-2
V: TRBV6-5
size: -
CDR3: CASSYAQGARNYGYTF
DNA: TGTGCCAGCAGTTACGCGCAGGGGGCCCGGAACTATGGCTACACCTTC

D: TRBD2
J: TRBJ2-7
V: TRBV30
size: -
CDR3: CAWTPTSGVYEQYF
DNA: TGTGCCTGGACTCCGACTAGCGGGGTGTACGAGCAGTACTTC

D: TRBD2
J: TRBJ2-1
V: TRBV10-1
size: once
CDR3: CASSEGGRQHNEQFF
DNA: TGCGCCAGCAGTGAGGGCGGGAGGCAACACAATGAGCAGTTCTTC

D: -
J: TRBJ2-1
V: TRBV7-6
size: -
CDR3: CASSFSEGRSYNEQFF
DNA: TGTGCCAGCAGCTTTTCCGAGGGCCGCTCCTACAATGAGCAGTTCTTC

D: -
J: TRBJ1-1
V: TRBV5-4
size: -
CDR3: CASSPTGRYTEAFF
DNA: TGTGCCAGCAGCCCAACAGGGAGGTACACTGAAGCTTTCTTT

D: TRBD1
J: TRBJ2-4
V: TRBV19
size: -
CDR3: CASSNRGEGQVGAKNIQYF
DNA: TGTGCCAGTAGTAACAGGGGCGAGGGTCAAGTTGGGGCCAAAAACATTCAGTACTTC

D: TRBD1
J: TRBJ2-7
V: TRBV7-2
size: few
CDR3: CASSLGDRVYEQYF
DNA: TGTGCCAGCAGCTTAGGGGACAGGGTCTACGAGCAGTACTTC

D: TRBD1
J: TRBJ1-2
V: TRBV19
size: -
CDR3: CASSSGQGLYGYTF
DNA: TGTGCCAGTTCGAGCGGACAGGGTCTTTATGGCTACACCTTC

D: -
J: TRBJ1-2
V: TRBV5-6
size: few
CDR3: CASSVITGNYGYTF
DNA: TGTGCCAGCAGCGTCATTACAGGGAACTATGGCTACACCTTC